The 21 T cell receptor beta chains in this list originate from one sample, sequenced in a study of beta chain features in type 1 diabetes (dated by TCRdb to the late 2010s). Their target antigens are unknown. Here is what the overall study found, with its caveats: Type 1 diabetes patients showed a moderate but significant shortening of TCRB CDR3 length in all four CD4+ subsets.

To prepare the library, the immunoSEQ multiplex PCR assay was applied. All of the isolated RNA was reverse transcribed with the High Capacity cDNA Reverse Transcription Kit, so expressed TCRB transcripts were sequenced. TCRdb stores this immuneACCESS table with in-frame sequences only. Part of the clones is absent; in the studies checked, under half of the shortfall reflects unresolved V genes, and no reason is known for the rest. Within this sample are approximately 170,000 clones, with roughly 59% of them counted one time only. Roughly 0.092% of the sample goes to the ten largest clones. Sequencing was done on a sample of naive CD4+ T cells from blood. The label giving this sample's cell subset or site can be read as: true naive CD4+ T cells. The receptors here all came from a man in his thirties or forties with type 1 diabetes.

This chain connects TRBV30 to TRBJ2-4; D is ambiguous. Trimming took off 1 base at V and 1 base at J, with 8 bases between the two ends. Germline CDR1 GTSNPN, CDR2 SVGIG (reference sequence). The CDR3 sequence is 14 residues long. In nucleotides, the CDR3 is TGTGCCTGGAGTGAGCTGGGGGCCAAAAACATTCAGTACTTC. It is translated as CAWSELGAKNIQYF.

This clone came up a few times. CDR3 amino acids: CASSLGQGTYEQYF. CDR3 sequence (DNA): TGTGCCAGCAGCTTAGGACAGGGAACCTACGAGCAGTACTTC. The genes are TRBV7-6 and TRBJ2-7, with TRBD1 matching over 7 bases. V lost 1 base and J lost 2; bases outside the gene matches: 2. CDR3 length equals 14 residues. CDR1 and CDR2 from the germline V gene are SGHVS and FNYEAQ.

The chain couples TRBV15 to TRBJ2-1; perhaps TRBD1 as D (6 bases). There are 17 residues in the CDR3. The V gene lost 2 bases and the J gene lost 0 bases, with 14 bases spanning the gap. Looked up from germline, CDR1 is LNHNV and CDR2 is YYDKDF (reference sequence). The DNA of the CDR3 is TGTGCCACCAGCAGATTACAAGGGGGAAGCTCCTACAATGAGCAGTTCTTC. This codes for CATSRLQGGSSYNEQFF.

The V call is TRBV9, the J call TRBJ2-3; D is undetermined. The CDR3 spans 15 residues. The germline V gene has CDR1 SGDLS and CDR2 YYNGEE. The ends were cut back, 1 base at V and 0 bases at J, with 9 bases in the middle. The CDR3 loop is CASSVLGRSTDTQYF. The CDR3 region has the DNA TGTGCCAGCAGCGTACTCGGACGGAGCACAGATACGCAGTATTTT.

CDR3 protein: CASLGQGTNYGYTF. The DNA of the CDR3 is TGTGCCAGCCTGGGACAGGGGACGAATTATGGCTACACCTTC. The rearrangement links TRBV2 to TRBJ1-2; 10 positions agree with TRBD1. This CDR3 has 14 amino acids. Germline V gene sequence: CDR1 SNHLY, CDR2 FYNNEI. J gave up 5 bases and V 8 bases, and 8 bases lay outside the gene matches.

V and J are TRBV7-8 and TRBJ1-2; D is undetermined. In germline, CDR1 is SGHVS, CDR2 FQNEAQ. Trimming took 5 bases from V and 7 from J, leaving 17 bases between them. The CDR3 extends over 14 amino acids. CDR3 nucleotide sequence: TGTGCCAGCAGCCGAGAGGAGTATCCTCGTGGCTACACCTTC. It specifies CASSREEYPRGYTF.

The chain combines TRBV27 with TRBJ1-5, with 8 bases fitting TRBD1. The germline V gene encodes CDR1 MNHEY and CDR2 SMNVEV (reference sequence). V gave up 5 bases and J gave up 2 bases; unmatched junction bases: 2. The CDR3 runs to 14 residues. Written as DNA, the CDR3 is TGTGCCAGCAGTGGACAGGGAGGCAATCAGCCCCAGCATTTT. This sequence encodes CASSGQGGNQPQHF.

This clone appeared once. The gene calls are TRBV7-2 and TRBJ2-2; 7 bases match TRBD1. The germline V gene has CDR1 SGHTA and CDR2 FQGNSA. The CDR3 extends over 15 amino acids. Trimming cost V 5 bases and J 3 bases; bases outside gene matches: 6. This chain's CDR3 is CASSVTGVDTGELFF. The CDR3 DNA reads as TGTGCCAGCAGCGTTACAGGGGTAGACACCGGGGAGCTGTTTTTT.

The chain combines TRBV30 with TRBJ2-1, with unresolved D. V lost 3 bases and J 5 bases, leaving 14 bases between the germline ends. Germline CDR1 GTSNPN, CDR2 SVGIG (reference sequence). This CDR3 is built from 14 residues. In DNA, the CDR3 is TGTGCCTGGAGCGCGTCCCCCTTTAACAATGAGCAGTTCTTC. This translates into CAWSASPFNNEQFF.

The chain combines TRBV6-1 with TRBJ1-2; D call uncertain. CDR1 and CDR2 from the germline V gene are MNHNS and SASEGT. Trimming removed 3 bases at V and 4 bases at J, with 3 bases between. There are 11 residues in the CDR3. The chain's CDR3 is CASSDPYGYTF. CDR3 bases: TGTGCCAGCAGTGATCCCTATGGCTACACCTTC.

The gene calls are TRBV30 and TRBJ1-1, with D perhaps TRBD1 (6 bases). The V end lost 2 bases, the J end lost 0 bases, and 10 bases lay between the germline ends. CDR1 is GTSNPN and CDR2 is SVGIG in the germline V gene (reference sequence). This CDR3 is 14 amino acids long. As DNA, the CDR3 is TGTGCCTGGAGTAGACAGGTGATGAACACTGAAGCTTTCTTT. The encoded protein is CAWSRQVMNTEAFF. The full variable domain, its missing parts supplied by reference TRBV30 and TRBJ1-1, is SQTIHQWPATLVQPVGSPLSLECTVEGTSNPNLYWYRQAAGRGLQLLFYSVGIGQISSEVPQNLSASRPQDRQFILSSKKLLLSDSGFYLCAWSRQVMNTEAFFGQGTRLTVV.

This clone was counted only a few times. The rearrangement joins TRBV28 to TRBJ2-7; tentative D call: TRBD2 (7 bases). The V end lost 6 bases, the J end lost 0 bases, and 12 bases lay between the germline ends. Germline-derived CDR1 and CDR2 are MDHEN and SYDVKM. This CDR3 spans 14 amino acids. The CDR3 sequence: CASSRGGSSYEQYF. DNA for the CDR3: TGTGCCAGCAGCAGGGGAGGGAGCTCCTACGAGCAGTACTTC.

The chain has TRBV30 and TRBJ1-6; 8 positions match TRBD1. The germline gives CDR1 GTSNPN, CDR2 SVGIG (reference sequence). V was clipped by 3 bases and J by 10 bases; unmatched bases: 11. This CDR3 is 15 amino acids long. CDR3 sequence: CAWSIGGTGGSPLHF. As DNA, the CDR3 is TGTGCCTGGAGCATCGGCGGGACAGGAGGCTCACCCCTCCACTTT.

V is TRBV20-1 and J is TRBJ2-7; D gene ambiguous. CDR3 size: 10 residues. Trimming removed 6 bases at V and 4 bases at J, with 7 bases between. The germline V gene has CDR1 DFQATT and CDR2 SNEGSKA (reference sequence). The CDR3 coding sequence is TGCAGTGCCTCGCGGTACGAGCAGTACTTC. Encoded protein: CSASRYEQYF.

This clone is a singleton in its sample. V usage is TRBV30 and J usage is TRBJ2-3, with a possible D match to TRBD2 (6 bases). Per the germline V gene, CDR1 is GTSNPN and CDR2 is SVGIG (reference sequence). The ends were cut back, 0 bases at V and 2 bases at J, with 12 bases in the middle. The CDR3 length is 15 residues. CDR3 bases: TGTGCCTGGAGTGTTCGGGGGAGGCTCACAGATACGCAGTATTTT. Translation: CAWSVRGRLTDTQYF.

This clone was observed a handful of times. The V gene is TRBV29-1, the J gene TRBJ2-5; 12 nucleotides line up with TRBD2. CDR1 and CDR2 (germline): SQVTM, ANQGSEA. The CDR3 is 16 residues long. Trimming removed 4 bases from V and 5 bases from J; junction bases left unmatched: 11. This CDR3 is CSVASGTSGLGETQYF. CDR3 coding DNA: TGCAGCGTTGCCTCCGGGACTAGCGGGCTTGGCGAGACCCAGTACTTC.

The chain joins TRBV4-1 to TRBJ1-2; D not resolved. CDR1 MGHRA and CDR2 YSYEKL come from the germline V gene. The CDR3 has 14 residues. Trimming stripped 3 bases from V and 1 base from J, with 9 bases between. The CDR3 DNA reads as TGCGCCAGCAGCCACGGACTGATTAACTATGGCTACACCTTC. This translates into CASSHGLINYGYTF.

The CDR3 coding sequence is TGTGCCTGGAGTGGAGGGGGGACAGGCTACGAGCAGTACTTC. It specifies CAWSGGGTGYEQYF. The chain joins TRBV30 to TRBJ2-7; TRBD1 matches 8 bases. The trim removed 1 base at V and 3 bases at J, leaving 5 bases unmatched. The germline gives CDR1 GTSNPN, CDR2 SVGIG (reference sequence). The CDR3 runs 14 residues.

For the CDR3, the DNA is TGCAGCGTTGAAGGGACAGGGGGCAGAAACACTGAAGCTTTCTTT. Its translation is CSVEGTGGRNTEAFF. V gene TRBV29-1 combines with J gene TRBJ1-1; TRBD1 matches 11 bases. V lost 1 base, J lost 2 bases, and 3 bases stayed unmatched. The CDR3 extends over 15 amino acids. Germline-derived CDR1 and CDR2 are SQVTM and ANQGSEA.

The V gene is TRBV29-1, the J gene TRBJ1-5, with a weak D call TRBD1 (5 bases). The V gene's germline CDR1 is SQVTM and CDR2 ANQGSEA. This CDR3 has 15 residues. The V and J ends lost 1 base and 6 bases respectively, with 16 bases between them. CDR3 amino acids: CSVEVLGDRSQPQHF. Written as DNA, the CDR3 is TGCAGCGTTGAAGTGTTGGGGGACCGGTCTCAGCCCCAGCATTTT.

For the CDR3, the DNA is TGTGCCAGCAGCCCCACCCCCGGAGGCATGGGCGGGGAGCTGTTTTTT. Its protein product is CASSPTPGGMGGELFF. V usage is TRBV7-9 and J usage is TRBJ2-2; D might be TRBD2 (5 bases). Germline V CDR1 and CDR2: SEHNR, FQNEAQ (reference sequence). The CDR3 totals 16 residues. Trimming cost V 5 bases and J 7 bases, with 20 bases left between them.